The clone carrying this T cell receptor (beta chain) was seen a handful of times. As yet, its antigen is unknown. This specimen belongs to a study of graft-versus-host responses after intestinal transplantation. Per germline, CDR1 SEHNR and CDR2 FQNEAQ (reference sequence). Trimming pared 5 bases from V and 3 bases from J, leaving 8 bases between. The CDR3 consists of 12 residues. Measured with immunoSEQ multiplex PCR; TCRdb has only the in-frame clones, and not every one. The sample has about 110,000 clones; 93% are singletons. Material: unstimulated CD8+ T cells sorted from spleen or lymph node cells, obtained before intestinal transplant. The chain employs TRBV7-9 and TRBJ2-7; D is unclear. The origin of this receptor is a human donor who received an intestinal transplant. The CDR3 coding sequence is TGTGCCAGCAGCGACGCTAGCTACGAGCAGTACTTC. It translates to CASSDASYEQYF.